These 23 T cell receptor beta chains came from one sample sequenced in a study of blood T cell repertoires in COVID-19. The data were produced by immunoSEQ multiplex PCR, yet TCRdb's version contains in-frame clones alone and is incomplete. The table lists 100,000 or so clones, about 88% of them singletons. Sequenced input: peripheral blood. Source of these receptors: a human donor in a cohort sampled during active COVID-19.

The CDR3 loop is CAWTLQGAQETQYF. CDR3 in DNA: TGTGCCTGGACCCTACAGGGGGCTCAAGAGACCCAGTACTTC. The chain combines TRBV30 with TRBJ2-5; 9 positions agree with TRBD1. The length of the CDR3 is 14 residues. CDR1 is GTSNPN and CDR2 is SVGIG in the germline V gene (reference sequence). The V segment lost 4 bases and the J segment 2 bases; nucleotides outside the gene matches: 5. Complete variable domain (other parts from reference TRBV30 and TRBJ2-5): SQTIHQWPATLVQPVGSPLSLECTVEGTSNPNLYWYRQAAGRGLQLLFYSVGIGQISSEVPQNLSASRPQDRQFILSSKKLLLSDSGFYLCAWTLQGAQETQYFGPGTRLLVL.

V is TRBV25-1 and J is TRBJ2-2; perhaps TRBD2 as D (5 bases). The germline gives CDR1 MGHDK, CDR2 SYGVNS. The CDR3 length is 13 residues. Trimming cost V 2 bases and J 7 bases, with 8 bases left between them. CDR3 DNA: TGTGCCAGCAGTGAAGTCAGCGGCGGGGAGCTGTTTTTT. This encodes CASSEVSGGELFF. The full variable domain, with the rest looked up from reference TRBV25-1 and TRBJ2-2, is EADIYQTPRYLVIGTGKKITLECSQTMGHDKMYWYQQDPGMELHLIHYSYGVNSTEKGDLSSESTVSRIRTEHFPLTLESARPSHTSQYLCASSEVSGGELFFGEGSRLTVL.

CDR3 residues: CASSSTRESPRTEAFF. CDR3 bases: TGTGCCAGCAGTTCCACGAGGGAGAGTCCTAGGACTGAAGCTTTCTTT. The rearrangement joins TRBV28 to TRBJ1-1, with D unresolved. Trimming left V 4 bases short and J 5 bases short, with 20 bases between. This CDR3 has 16 amino acids. CDR1 and CDR2 (germline): MDHEN, SYDVKM.

This chain joins TRBV19 and TRBJ1-3, with 7 bases aligning to TRBD1. CDR1 LNHDA and CDR2 SQIVND come from the germline V gene (reference sequence). V lost 6 bases, J lost 7 bases, and 6 bases stayed unmatched. There are 13 residues in the CDR3. The CDR3: CASRGQSSNTIYF. CDR3 coding DNA: TGTGCCAGTAGGGGACAGTCAAGCAACACCATATATTTT.

A few counts support this clone. This chain connects TRBV11-3 to TRBJ2-7; maybe TRBD1 (6 bases). Germline lookup yields CDR1 SGHNT and CDR2 YENEEA. This CDR3 spans 14 amino acids. Trimming cost V 5 bases and J 3 bases, with 14 bases left between them. The CDR3 region is CASSRLDRSYEQYF. CDR3 coding DNA: TGTGCCAGCAGCCGACTGGACAGAAGCTACGAGCAGTACTTC.

The chain is built from TRBV4-1 and TRBJ1-2; TRBD1 matches 9 bases. In germline, CDR1 is MGHRA, CDR2 YSYEKL. The V and J ends lost 1 base and 7 bases, in that order; junction bases with no gene match: 10. This CDR3 contains 16 residues. The CDR3 is CASSQGRDREALGYTF. As DNA, the CDR3 is TGCGCCAGCAGCCAAGGTCGGGACAGGGAAGCCCTTGGCTACACCTTC.

This sequence joins TRBV30 and TRBJ2-5; 8 bases are shared with TRBD1. Germline CDR1 and CDR2: GTSNPN and SVGIG (reference sequence). V lost 4 bases, J lost 2 bases, and 3 bases stayed unmatched. The CDR3 loop spans 13 amino acids. The CDR3 spells CAWTQGAQETQYF. The CDR3 bases are TGTGCCTGGACGCAGGGGGCACAAGAGACCCAGTACTTC.

The genes are TRBV18 and TRBJ2-6; 9 bases map to TRBD2. J gave up 0 bases and V 6 bases, and 9 bases lay outside the gene matches. This CDR3 contains 18 residues. CDR1 and CDR2 (germline): KGHSH, LQKENI. The CDR3 protein is CASSAGGTASSGANVLTF. The CDR3 bases are TGTGCCAGCTCCGCGGGGGGGACGGCAAGCTCTGGGGCCAACGTCCTGACTTTC.

This sequence joins TRBV29-1 and TRBJ2-7; D gene uncertain. V dropped 5 bases and J dropped 6 bases, with 17 bases sitting between them. This CDR3 spans 13 amino acids. Germline lookup yields CDR1 SQVTM and CDR2 ANQGSEA. This CDR3 is CSVSSQLGSEQYF. As DNA, the CDR3 is TGCAGCGTTTCCTCACAACTCGGGTCCGAGCAGTACTTC.

The chain couples TRBV18 to TRBJ1-4; 7 positions agree with TRBD1. This CDR3 spans 17 amino acids. Germline-derived CDR1 and CDR2 are KGHSH and LQKENI. V was pared by 2 bases and J by 6 bases, with 12 bases of the junction left unmatched. The CDR3 DNA reads TGTGCCAGCTCACCATACTTTAAGGGGACAGAGCATGAAAAACTGTTTTTT. Its protein is CASSPYFKGTEHEKLFF.

This clone came up a few times. The chain employs TRBV7-6 and TRBJ2-1; 13 positions match TRBD2. Germline CDR1 and CDR2: SGHVS and FNYEAQ. The ends lost 5 bases at V and 5 bases at J; junction bases unmatched: 6. The CDR3 has 16 amino acids. The CDR3 DNA follows: TGTGCCAGCAGCCTCACCGGACTAGCGGGAGACAATGAGCAGTTCTTC. Protein product: CASSLTGLAGDNEQFF.

This chain joins TRBV5-1 and TRBJ1-6; 9 positions agree with TRBD1. From germline, CDR1 is SGHRS and CDR2 YFSETQ. The V and J ends lost 3 bases and 5 bases, in that order; junction bases with no gene match: 12. This CDR3 region has 18 residues. CDR3 protein: CASSWGVRDRADNSPLHF. The DNA for the CDR3 is TGCGCCAGCAGCTGGGGGGTCCGGGACAGGGCGGATAATTCACCCCTCCACTTT.

The chain uses TRBV28 and TRBJ1-5, with 8 bases lining up with TRBD1. V was clipped by 3 bases and J by 0 bases; unmatched bases: 13. There are 19 residues in the CDR3. In germline, CDR1 is MDHEN, CDR2 SYDVKM. CDR3 DNA: TGTGCCAGCAGTTTCAGACGACAGGGGAGGGGGTATAGCAATCAGCCCCAGCATTTT. Amino acid sequence: CASSFRRQGRGYSNQPQHF.

This chain joins TRBV28 and TRBJ2-5; TRBD2 matches at 8 bases. V lost 3 bases to trimming and J lost 0 bases; unmatched junction nucleotides: 3. Germline V gene sequence: CDR1 MDHEN, CDR2 SYDVKM. The CDR3 runs to 15 residues. The CDR3 loop is CASSFAGGHQETQYF. The DNA of the CDR3 is TGTGCCAGCAGTTTTGCGGGGGGCCACCAAGAGACCCAGTACTTC.

This clone was seen more than once but under ten times. The chain is built from TRBV19 and TRBJ1-2; 7 positions match TRBD1. This CDR3 comprises 13 residues. V shed 3 bases and J 4 bases; nucleotides not matched to a gene: 2. Germline lookup yields CDR1 LNHDA and CDR2 SQIVND (reference sequence). CDR3 sequence (DNA): TGTGCCAGTAGTATTTCAGGGGGCTATGGCTACACCTTC. Its protein is CASSISGGYGYTF.

In DNA, the CDR3 is TGTGTCAGAAGCCAGGAGACCCGGCAGGAGGACGAGCAGTACTTC. Its translation is CVRSQETRQEDEQYF. The genes are TRBV7-5 and TRBJ2-7; the table calls TRBD2, which could not be checked here. TRBV7-5 represents a pseudogene. CDR3 length equals 15 residues.

V usage is TRBV13 and J usage is TRBJ2-7; TRBD2 agrees at 7 bases. This CDR3 region has 15 residues. The germline CDR1 and CDR2 sequences are PRHDT and FYEKMQ (reference sequence). The J segment lost 5 bases and the V segment lost 1 base, leaving 8 bases of the junction unmatched. This CDR3 reads CASSLVGRAKDEQYF. The CDR3 region has the DNA TGTGCCAGCAGCTTAGTGGGGAGGGCTAAGGACGAGCAGTACTTC.

The chain is built from TRBV15 and TRBJ1-4; 9 nucleotides align to TRBD1. The germline V gene has CDR1 LNHNV and CDR2 YYDKDF (reference sequence). V lost 3 bases and J lost 7; bases outside the gene matches: 6. The CDR3 totals 15 residues. This CDR3 reads CATSRDRGLAEKLFF. The CDR3 bases are TGTGCCACCAGCAGGGACAGGGGTCTTGCTGAAAAACTGTTTTTT. The full variable domain, in which reference TRBV15 and TRBJ1-4 provide the parts outside the CDR3, is DAMVIQNPRYQVTQFGKPVTLSCSQTLNHNVMYWYQQKSSQAPKLLFHYYDKDFNNEADTPDNFQSRRPNTSFCFLDIRSPGLGDTAMYLCATSRDRGLAEKLFFGSGTQLSVL.

V gene TRBV5-1 combines with J gene TRBJ2-1, with D maybe TRBD2 (7 bases). The length of the CDR3 is 17 residues. The germline CDR1 and CDR2 sequences are SGHRS and YFSETQ. Trimming took 2 bases from V and 4 from J, leaving 19 bases between them. Written as DNA, the CDR3 is TGCGCCAGCAGCTTCGGGGGAGGGGGACGCCATTACAATGAGCAGTTCTTC. This translates into CASSFGGGGRHYNEQFF.

This clone appeared once. The rearrangement uses TRBV5-1 and TRBJ2-3, with a weak D call TRBD2 (6 bases). In germline, CDR1 is SGHRS, CDR2 YFSETQ. V gave up 7 bases and J gave up 0 bases, with 24 bases separating them. The CDR3 is made up of 18 amino acids. The CDR3 spells CASEIGFLPSGSTDTQYF. CDR3 in DNA: TGCGCCAGCGAAATAGGATTTTTGCCGAGCGGGAGCACAGATACGCAGTATTTT.

The CDR3 DNA is TGCGCCAGCAGTCCAGGCCAGGGATACGGCTACACCTTC. It codes for CASSPGQGYGYTF. This chain links TRBV4-3 with TRBJ1-2, with a weak D call TRBD1 (5 bases). Per the germline V gene, CDR1 is LGHNA and CDR2 is YSLEER. Trimming left V 6 bases short and J 8 bases short, with 16 bases between. The CDR3 runs to 13 residues.

This sequence joins TRBV7-9 and TRBJ1-2; 7 nucleotides agree with TRBD1. The CDR3 is 16 amino acids. The germline CDR1 and CDR2 sequences are SEHNR and FQNEAQ (reference sequence). Germline trimming cut 3 bases from V and 4 bases from J; bases unmatched to any gene: 11. The CDR3 DNA sequence: TGTGCCAGCAGCTTTTCGACAGGGAAGTTTCTCTATGGCTACACCTTC. It is translated as CASSFSTGKFLYGYTF. Using reference TRBV7-9 and TRBJ1-2 for the parts outside the CDR3, the full variable domain is DTGVSQNPRHKITKRGQNVTFRCDPISEHNRLYWYRQTLGQGPEFLTYFQNEAQLEKSRLLSDRFSAERPKGSFSTLEIQRTEQGDSAMYLCASSFSTGKFLYGYTFGSGTRLTVV.

V is TRBV7-9 and J is TRBJ2-5, with TRBD2 matching over 10 bases. This CDR3 has 15 residues. Germline V CDR1 and CDR2: SEHNR, FQNEAQ (reference sequence). Trimming cost V 5 bases and J 4 bases; bases outside gene matches: 7. Here the CDR3 reads CASSLSGGAGETQYF. The CDR3 coding sequence is TGTGCCAGCAGCCTAAGCGGGGGGGCCGGAGAGACCCAGTACTTC.